The TCR beta chain under discussion was sequenced for a study of post-analysis software for immune sequencing data. Study results and caveats: TRBV5-6, TRBV5-1 and TRBV20-1 belonged to a set of roughly five TRBV segments that were more frequent in patients than controls. Analysis by F measure revealed that same-batch samples clustered strongly together.

Germline CDR1 reads SEHNR; CDR2 reads FQNEAQ (reference sequence). This CDR3 has 12 residues. Trimming cost V 5 bases and J 4 bases, with 8 bases left between them. To note about this clonotype: Its cognate antigen is unknown.

Unique molecular identifiers had been added to the TCR beta cDNA libraries. TCRdb reprocessed the PCR reads with MiXCR, giving one entry per CDR3 protein. The top ten hold 7.6% of the sample, which has 430,000 or so distinct CDR3 sequences, approximately 42% seen once. The V gene is TRBV7-9, the J gene TRBJ1-2; the D is unclear. The sample consisted of blood. This TCR derives from a girl under 10 years old with multiple sclerosis. CDR3 DNA sequence: TGTGCCAGCAGCCCCGAGTGCTATGGCTACACCTTC. Translating it yields CASSPECYGYTF.